This entry lists 20 T cell receptor beta chains sequenced from one sample in a study of vaccination effects on CD4 cells after COVID-19 (dated by TCRdb to between 2021 and 2024). The antigens for these receptors are not known. The library was obtained by the immunoSEQ multiplex PCR assay. The table comes from immuneACCESS by way of TCRdb, which keeps in-frame sequences with V and J called. Part of the clones is missing from these tables; in studies checked, under half for an unresolved V gene and the rest for unknown reasons. This sample lists fewer than 35,000 clones; 70% to 80% were detected once. The ten largest clones represent under 4% of the sample. After 10 days of culture, CD4+ T cells were isolated with the EasySep CD4+ T cell isolation kit. The specimen comprised CD4+ T cells from PBMCs cultured without peptide, sampled before COVID-19 vaccination. The source of these receptors is a human donor who received a COVID-19 vaccine.

The CDR3 coding sequence is TGTGCCAGCTCATTTGGACAGGGTGGGTACAATGAGCAGTTCTTC. Translated: CASSFGQGGYNEQFF. The chain recombines TRBV18 with TRBJ2-1, with TRBD1 matching 8 bases. Germline V gene lookup returns CDR1 KGHSH and CDR2 LQKENI. The J segment lost 4 bases and the V segment lost 5 bases, leaving 7 bases of the junction unmatched. The CDR3 has 15 residues.

This chain connects TRBV12-3 or TRBV12-4 to TRBJ2-5, with D uncertain. This CDR3 is 11 amino acids long. Trimming removed 5 bases at V and 3 bases at J, with 4 bases between. CDR3 in amino acids: CASSLKETQYF. CDR3 in DNA: TGTGCCAGCAGTCTTAAAGAGACCCAGTACTTC.

In its sample, this clone was seen a few times. The chain has TRBV30 and TRBJ1-1; no reliable D call. Trimming took off 5 bases at V and 0 bases at J, with 4 bases between the two ends. The length of the CDR3 is 11 residues. Germline values: CDR1 GTSNPN, CDR2 SVGIG (reference sequence). Here the CDR3 reads CAWGMNTEAFF. In DNA form, the CDR3 reads TGTGCCTGGGGTATGAACACTGAAGCTTTCTTT.

The chain carries TRBV2 and TRBJ1-2, with D maybe TRBD1 (6 bases). The ends were cut back, 8 bases at V and 1 base at J, with 14 bases in the middle. Germline lookup yields CDR1 SNHLY and CDR2 FYNNEI. The CDR3 has 14 residues. CDR3 sequence (DNA): TGTGCCAGCTACAGGGCCCACCTTAACTATGGCTACACCTTC. This translates into CASYRAHLNYGYTF.

The genes are TRBV5-5 and TRBJ2-7; D remains ambiguous. Germline lookup yields CDR1 SGHKS and CDR2 YYEKEE (reference sequence). The CDR3 length is 12 residues. The V and J ends lost 3 bases and 9 bases respectively, with 13 bases between them. CDR3 sequence: CASSSLIEVQYF. DNA of the CDR3: TGTGCCAGCAGCTCATTGATCGAAGTGCAGTACTTC. Drawing the rest from reference TRBV5-5 and TRBJ2-7, the complete variable domain is DAGVTQSPTHLIKTRGQQVTLRCSPISGHKSVSWYQQVLGQGPQFIFQYYEKEERGRGNFPDRFSARQFPNYSSELNVNALLLGDSALYLCASSSLIEVQYFGPGTRLTVT.

The chain links TRBV5-1 to TRBJ1-2; D possibly corresponds to TRBD1 (5 bases). V shed 3 bases and J shed 3 bases, with 12 bases lying between them. CDR1 and CDR2 from the germline V gene are SGHRS and YFSETQ. The CDR3 is made up of 14 amino acids. The CDR3 here is CASSYGALHYGYTF. CDR3 bases: TGCGCCAGCAGCTATGGGGCCCTTCACTATGGCTACACCTTC.

This clone has more than one count but fewer than ten. The chain recombines TRBV3-1 (or the pseudogene TRBV3-2) with TRBJ2-5, with D tentatively TRBD2 (6 bases). V shed 3 bases and J shed 2 bases, with 13 bases lying between them. The CDR3 is 15 residues long. In germline, CDR1 is LGHDT, CDR2 YNNKEL (reference sequence). In DNA, the CDR3 is TGTGCCAGCAGCCATGGGCTAGCGCGTCAAGAGACCCAGTACTTC. This sequence encodes CASSHGLARQETQYF.

The rearrangement links TRBV4-2 to TRBJ2-3; D is unresolved. The V end was cut by 0 bases, the J end by 4 bases, with 8 bases between. Germline V gene sequence: CDR1 LGHNA, CDR2 YNFKEQ. The CDR3 sequence is 14 residues long. The CDR3 bases are TGTGCCAGCAGCCAAGAGGCCCAGGCAGATACGCAGTATTTT. It yields the protein CASSQEAQADTQYF.

The CDR3 reads CASSFNGGYTDTQYF. DNA of the CDR3: TGCGCCAGCAGCTTTAACGGGGGCTACACAGATACGCAGTATTTT. The genes are TRBV5-1 and TRBJ2-3, with D possibly being TRBD1 or TRBD2 (6 bases each). The CDR3 sequence is 15 residues long. Germline values: CDR1 SGHRS, CDR2 YFSETQ. Trimming stripped 2 bases from V and 2 bases from J, with 12 bases between.

The chain uses TRBV29-1 and TRBJ2-1, with TRBD2 matching 10 bases. Germline lookup yields CDR1 SQVTM and CDR2 ANQGSEA. Trimming at V came to 6 bases and at J to 3 bases, leaving 5 bases not matched to a gene. This CDR3 has 14 amino acids. CDR3 in DNA: TGCAGCGTGCAGGGACTAGCGAACTACAATGAGCAGTTCTTC. Translation gives CSVQGLANYNEQFF.

This chain links TRBV4-1 with TRBJ2-7; no definite D call. CDR3 length: 16 amino acids. V was trimmed by 1 base and J by 3 bases, leaving 16 bases between them. CDR1 is MGHRA, CDR2 YSYEKL, per germline. CDR3 coding DNA: TGCGCCAGCAGCCAAGTCCTCTGGACGGCGAACTACGAGCAGTACTTC. Its protein is CASSQVLWTANYEQYF.

The chain combines TRBV7-2 with TRBJ1-4; D is perhaps TRBD1 (5 bases). The CDR3 extends over 14 amino acids. Deletions cut 2 bases from V and 8 bases from J, with 12 bases between. CDR1 and CDR2 (germline): SGHTA, FQGNSA. CDR3 coding DNA: TGTGCCAGCAGCTTACGCAGGGTAGGGGAAAAACTGTTTTTT. Its protein product is CASSLRRVGEKLFF.

The chain carries TRBV19 and TRBJ2-7; the match to TRBD1 covers 7 bases. The CDR3 is 15 residues long. The V segment lost 4 bases and the J segment 4 bases; nucleotides outside the gene matches: 10. Germline V gives CDR1 LNHDA, CDR2 SQIVND (reference sequence). CDR3 coding DNA: TGTGCCAGTAGTACTCCGGGACAGACAATTTACGAGCAGTACTTC. This sequence encodes CASSTPGQTIYEQYF. The full variable domain, with the rest looked up from reference TRBV19 and TRBJ2-7, is DGGITQSPKYLFRKEGQNVTLSCEQNLNHDAMYWYRQDPGQGLRLIYYSQIVNDFQKGDIAEGYSVSREKKESFPLTVTSAQKNPTAFYLCASSTPGQTIYEQYFGPGTRLTVT.

The count of this clone is one. V gene TRBV10-3 combines with J gene TRBJ2-3, with D tentatively TRBD1 or TRBD2 (6 bases each). V lost 4 bases to trimming and J lost 5 bases, with 13 bases between them. Germline assignment: CDR1 ENHRY and CDR2 SYGVKD. The CDR3 runs to 14 residues. The CDR3 is CAISVEGGRDTQYF. CDR3 DNA: TGTGCCATCAGTGTAGAGGGGGGCCGAGATACGCAGTATTTT.

The gene calls are TRBV7-8 and TRBJ2-3; tentative D call: TRBD2 (5 bases). This CDR3 spans 15 amino acids. Germline V gene sequence: CDR1 SGHVS, CDR2 FQNEAQ. V was trimmed by 7 bases and J by 2 bases, leaving 16 bases between them. The CDR3 DNA sequence: TGTGCCAGCACCTCCCACGGAGGACTCACAGATACGCAGTATTTT. The encoded protein is CASTSHGGLTDTQYF.

This clone was seen only once. This chain links TRBV10-3 with TRBJ2-2; 15 bases line up with TRBD2. V gave up 8 bases and J gave up 7 bases; unmatched junction bases: 5. This CDR3 spans 15 amino acids. From germline, CDR1 is ENHRY and CDR2 SYGVKD. The CDR3 is CAIGLAGGPNGELFF. The CDR3 DNA reads as TGTGCCATCGGACTAGCGGGGGGGCCCAACGGGGAGCTGTTTTTT.

The rearrangement links TRBV10-2 to TRBJ2-1; TRBD2 might be the D (5 bases). CDR1 is WSHSY and CDR2 is SAAADI in the germline V gene. The V gene lost 5 bases and the J gene lost 8 bases, with 10 bases spanning the gap. The CDR3 loop spans 12 amino acids. CDR3 coding DNA: TGCGCCAGCAGTCGAGGGTGGGATGAGCAGTTCTTC. Protein sequence: CASSRGWDEQFF.

This chain's CDR3 is CATSDFLGGVKTQYF. The DNA for the CDR3 is TGTGCCACCAGTGATTTCTTGGGGGGCGTAAAGACCCAGTACTTC. The rearrangement uses TRBV24-1 and TRBJ2-5; D is tentatively TRBD1 or TRBD2 (6 bases each). From germline, CDR1 is KGHDR and CDR2 SFDVKD. The CDR3 totals 15 residues. The V gene lost 1 base and the J gene lost 6 bases, with 14 bases spanning the gap.

This sequence joins TRBV9 and TRBJ1-3, with 9 bases aligning to TRBD1. From germline, CDR1 is SGDLS and CDR2 YYNGEE. The length of the CDR3 is 15 residues. V lost 4 bases to trimming and J lost 0 bases; unmatched junction nucleotides: 2. CDR3 coding DNA: TGTGCCAGCAGCAAGACAGGGGGCTCTGGAAACACCATATATTTT. Translation: CASSKTGGSGNTIYF. The full variable domain, with the rest looked up from reference TRBV9 and TRBJ1-3, is DSGVTQTPKHLITATGQRVTLRCSPRSGDLSVYWYQQSLDQGLQFLIQYYNGEERAKGNILERFSAQQFPDLHSELNLSSLELGDSALYFCASSKTGGSGNTIYFGEGSWLTVV.

The chain joins TRBV6-5 to TRBJ1-2; 10 positions agree with TRBD1. The germline CDR1 and CDR2 sequences are MNHEY and SVGAGI. The CDR3 consists of 15 residues. The J segment lost 4 bases and the V segment lost 6 bases, leaving 8 bases of the junction unmatched. The CDR3 DNA reads as TGTGCCAGCAGGCATGGGACAGGGGATACCTATGGCTACACCTTC. Its translation: CASRHGTGDTYGYTF.